This is a list of T cell receptor beta chains from one sample in a study of blood T cell repertoires in COVID-19. Clones were read by immunoSEQ multiplex PCR, and TCRdb kept only the in-frame ones, dropping some. The sample gives some 100,000 clones, 87% of which show up once; approximately 7.3% is in the top ten. The sequencing sample was made of peripheral blood. The receptors were sampled from a man aged 25 to 40 in a cohort sampled during active COVID-19. The conserved cysteine and the conserved F or W are not part of the CDR3 here.

V: TRBV28; CDR3: ASSPPGDYNEQF
V: TRBV19; CDR3: ASMLQGASNTEAF
V: TRBV6-1; CDR3: ASLQGGNAEAF
V: TRBV11-2; CDR3: ASSLDRGAGEQF
V: TRBV18; CDR3: ASSPPGAGGTDTQY
V: TRBV3-1/TRBV3-2; CDR3: ASSPDEFGQVSNQPQH
V: TRBV5-5; CDR3: ASSLRGGSSPLH
V: TRBV27; CDR3: ASSLRAGSGNTIY
V: TRBV18; CDR3: ASSPPGVGGNTIY
V: TRBV12-3/TRBV12-4; CDR3: ASSFLGGGYT
V: TRBV7-2; CDR3: ASSFGRTPGTEAF
V: TRBV11-2; CDR3: ASSKTGGHYEQY
V: TRBV5-1; CDR3: ASSSTTGTGTQETQY
V: TRBV30; CDR3: AWSGGPGGYT
V: TRBV29-1; CDR3: SVESGTGELF
V: TRBV7-2; CDR3: ASSTGQKETQY
V: TRBV19; CDR3: ASSFRQPPPDGYT
V: TRBV4-1; CDR3: ASSQDGRGRENTEAF
V: TRBV11-3; CDR3: ASSSTGVVTGELF
V: TRBV5-1; CDR3: ASRGETQETQY
V: TRBV5-5; CDR3: ASSLAPGGGLYGYT
V: TRBV7-9; CDR3: ASSLAGGAHTEAF
V: TRBV10-3; CDR3: ASSTGLGDTEAF
V: TRBV6-5; CDR3: ASIRDRGEKQY
V: TRBV28; CDR3: ASSTEGDRASAGETQY
V: TRBV5-1; CDR3: ASSLVSSGGQETQY
V: TRBV5-6; CDR3: ASSWDRGYEQY
V: TRBV28; CDR3: ASSFGTGLTGELF
V: TRBV18; CDR3: ASSPPGQTYNEQF
V: TRBV7-2; CDR3: ASSLESPGLAGADTQY
V: TRBV11-1; CDR3: ASSSTSGGAGNEQF
V: TRBV7-2; CDR3: ASSLALGEQF
V: TRBV3-1/TRBV3-2; CDR3: ASSQDVGASYNEQF
V: TRBV30; CDR3: AWSYAGARSPLH
V: TRBV18; CDR3: ASSPGSYEQY
V: TRBV7-3; CDR3: ASSTTGLAGGREQF
V: TRBV9; CDR3: ASSVTSGLNEQF
V: TRBV6-5; CDR3: ASKRAGLLEQY
V: TRBV3-1/TRBV3-2; CDR3: ASSQLAGVEAF
V: TRBV5-4; CDR3: ASRVAPTTGELF
V: TRBV6-5; CDR3: ASSRGSYNEQF
V: TRBV11-2; CDR3: ASSYSSVTYEQY